Following are 26 T cell receptor beta chains from one sample sequenced in a study of blood T cell repertoires in COVID-19. Assay: immunoSEQ multiplex PCR; the TCRdb copy retains only in-frame clones and omits some. The sample yields 300,000 or so clones, around 86% seen once. Sequences were obtained from peripheral blood. These receptors originate from a man between 65 and 79 years old with acute or convalescent COVID-19.

This chain connects TRBV19 to TRBJ1-6; D gene unclear. Germline lookup yields CDR1 LNHDA and CDR2 SQIVND (reference sequence). Between the trimmed V and J ends, which lost 1 base and 10 bases, there was a span of 5 bases. The CDR3 is made up of 12 amino acids. The CDR3 loop is CASSIAGSPLHF. CDR3 DNA: TGTGCCAGTAGTATAGCCGGGTCACCCCTCCACTTT.

The chain couples TRBV5-5 to TRBJ2-3; D remains unclear. The CDR3 has 12 residues. V was cut by 4 bases and J by 3 bases, with 6 bases left in between. The germline gives CDR1 SGHKS, CDR2 YYEKEE (reference sequence). The CDR3 here is CASSANTDTQYF. CDR3 DNA sequence: TGTGCCAGCAGCGCGAATACAGATACGCAGTATTTT.

V usage is TRBV6-1 and J usage is TRBJ1-5; D not certain. This CDR3 has 15 amino acids. From germline, CDR1 is MNHNS and CDR2 SASEGT. V lost 0 bases and J lost 5, with 11 bases in between. The CDR3 DNA follows: TGTGCCAGCAGTGAAGCATACGGGAGAGATCAGCCCCAGCATTTT. This sequence encodes CASSEAYGRDQPQHF.

This sequence joins TRBV14 and TRBJ2-7; possible D gene TRBD2, 7 bases. Trimming pared 4 bases from V and 6 bases from J, leaving 16 bases between. The CDR3 is 14 amino acids. Germline V CDR1 and CDR2: SGHDN, FVKESK. CDR3 nucleotide sequence: TGTGCCAGCAGCCCCGAGGGGGGGGGATTCGAGCAGTACTTC. This gives the protein CASSPEGGGFEQYF.

The J gene is TRBJ1-2, the V gene TRBV7-2, with 9 bases identical to TRBD1. V shed 0 bases, J shed 9 bases, and the junction held 14 bases outside the gene matches. The CDR3 loop spans 17 amino acids. Germline V gene lookup returns CDR1 SGHTA and CDR2 FQGNSA. The CDR3 DNA reads TGTGCCAGCAGCTTAGCCCTAACGGACAGGGGAATGTGGAGCTACACCTTC. Protein: CASSLALTDRGMWSYTF.

This chain connects TRBV7-2 to TRBJ1-5, with D unresolved. This CDR3 is 13 amino acids long. Between the trimmed V and J ends, which lost 1 base and 9 bases, there was a span of 10 bases. CDR1 and CDR2 (germline): SGHTA, FQGNSA. The CDR3 nucleotides are TGTGCCAGCAGCTTAGAGAGATCAGGGCCCCAGCATTTT. It codes for CASSLERSGPQHF.

The chain links TRBV4-3 to TRBJ2-5; TRBD2 aligns across 11 bases. V trimming: 1 base; J trimming: 1 base; junction bases outside the gene matches: 8. CDR1 and CDR2 (germline): LGHNA, YSLEER. CDR3 size: 18 residues. CDR3 protein: CASSQAIPGTSGQETQYF. CDR3 DNA: TGCGCCAGCAGCCAAGCCATTCCCGGGACTAGCGGCCAAGAGACCCAGTACTTC.

The chain carries TRBV7-2 and TRBJ2-7, with D perhaps TRBD2 (6 bases). V lost 5 bases and J lost 7, with 21 bases in between. The germline gives CDR1 SGHTA, CDR2 FQGNSA. The CDR3 consists of 15 residues. CDR3: CASSHQAGRPTEQYF. As DNA, the CDR3 is TGTGCCAGCAGCCATCAGGCGGGACGACCAACAGAGCAGTACTTC. The full variable domain, completed using reference TRBV7-2 and TRBJ2-7, is GAGVSQSPSNKVTEKGKDVELRCDPISGHTALYWYRQSLGQGLEFLIYFQGNSAPDKSGLPSDRFSAERTGGSVSTLTIQRTQQEDSAVYLCASSHQAGRPTEQYFGPGTRLTVT.

CDR3 sequence: CASSGRQGNTEAFF. CDR3 coding DNA: TGTGCCAGCAGCGGGCGACAGGGGAACACTGAAGCTTTCTTT. This sequence joins TRBV5-4 and TRBJ1-1; 7 bases line up with TRBD1. The V segment lost 4 bases and the J segment 1 base; nucleotides outside the gene matches: 4. This CDR3 region has 14 residues. Germline CDR1 and CDR2: SGHNT and YYREEE (reference sequence).

J is TRBJ1-5 and V is TRBV28, with D unresolved. CDR1 and CDR2 from the germline V gene are MDHEN and SYDVKM. The V gene lost 8 bases and the J gene lost 3 bases, with 8 bases spanning the gap. This CDR3 comprises 12 residues. CDR3: CASRSLNQPQHF. CDR3 nucleotides: TGTGCCAGCCGTTCCCTCAATCAGCCCCAGCATTTT. The variable domain in full, completed from reference TRBV28 and TRBJ1-5, reads DVKVTQSSRYLVKRTGEKVFLECVQDMDHENMFWYRQDPGLGLRLIYFSYDVKMKEKGDIPEGYSVSREKKERFSLILESASTNQTSMYLCASRSLNQPQHFGDGTRLSIL.

The chain employs TRBV19 and TRBJ2-4, with 9 bases lining up with TRBD2. The V gene end was trimmed by 7 bases and the J gene end by 1 base; junction bases not matched to a gene: 8. There are 16 residues in the CDR3. Per the germline V gene, CDR1 is LNHDA and CDR2 is SQIVND (reference sequence). CDR3 DNA sequence: TGTGCCAGTACCGATTTAGCGGGAGTTGCCAAAAACATTCAGTACTTC. Protein sequence: CASTDLAGVAKNIQYF. Supplemented by reference TRBV19 and TRBJ2-4, the full variable domain reads DGGITQSPKYLFRKEGQNVTLSCEQNLNHDAMYWYRQDPGQGLRLIYYSQIVNDFQKGDIAEGYSVSREKKESFPLTVTSAQKNPTAFYLCASTDLAGVAKNIQYFGAGTRLSVL.

The V call is TRBV4-3, the J call TRBJ2-3; D may be TRBD2 (5 bases). CDR1 LGHNA and CDR2 YSLEER come from the germline V gene. This CDR3 region has 15 residues. The V and J ends lost 4 bases and 1 base respectively, with 12 bases between them. The CDR3 sequence: CASSRLLEGTDTQYF. CDR3 nucleotides: TGCGCCAGCAGCCGTCTGCTGGAGGGCACAGATACGCAGTATTTT.

This chain uses TRBV18 with TRBJ2-7, with 9 positions matching TRBD1. The CDR3 length is 15 residues. Germline CDR1 and CDR2: KGHSH and LQKENI. Trimming at V came to 1 base and at J to 2 bases, leaving 3 bases not matched to a gene. The CDR3 sequence: CASSPRDRAAYEQYF. Written as DNA, the CDR3 is TGTGCCAGCTCACCACGGGACAGGGCCGCCTACGAGCAGTACTTC. Full variable domain (outside the CDR3, taken from reference TRBV18 and TRBJ2-7): NAGVMQNPRHLVRRRGQEARLRCSPMKGHSHVYWYRQLPEEGLKFMVYLQKENIIDESGMPKERFSAEFPKEGPSILRIQQVVRGDSAAYFCASSPRDRAAYEQYFGPGTRLTVT.

This chain joins TRBV7-9 and TRBJ2-3, with D tentatively TRBD1 (6 bases). The CDR3 has 13 residues. Germline CDR1 and CDR2: SEHNR and FQNEAQ (reference sequence). The germline V and J ends were trimmed by 4 bases and 2 bases, with 7 bases remaining between them. This CDR3 is CASSWDNTDTQYF. The CDR3 nucleotides read TGTGCCAGCAGCTGGGACAACACAGATACGCAGTATTTT.

The chain couples TRBV4-3 to TRBJ1-1; a weak D match, TRBD1 (5 bases). The V end was cut by 0 bases, the J end by 6 bases, with 14 bases between. The CDR3 runs to 15 residues. Germline assignment: CDR1 LGHNA and CDR2 YSLEER. The CDR3 here is CASSQDLMTDSEAFF. The CDR3 region has the DNA TGCGCCAGCAGCCAAGATCTCATGACAGACTCTGAAGCTTTCTTT.

V gene TRBV28 combines with J gene TRBJ1-1; no clear D gene. This CDR3 is built from 11 residues. The germline V gene encodes CDR1 MDHEN and CDR2 SYDVKM. The germline V and J ends were trimmed by 3 bases and 7 bases, with 6 bases remaining between them. Here the CDR3 DNA reads TGTGCCAGCAGTTTGAGTTATGAAGCTTTCTTT. Its protein is CASSLSYEAFF.

This clone was seen a single time. The rearrangement uses TRBV5-1 and TRBJ2-4, with TRBD2 matching 8 bases. There are 15 residues in the CDR3. Losses at the gene ends were 4 bases for V and 9 bases for J; bases not matched to a gene: 12. Per the germline V gene, CDR1 is SGHRS and CDR2 is YFSETQ. The CDR3 DNA reads as TGCGCCAGCAGCGATGGGTCGGGAGGGGATGGCATTCAGTACTTC. This codes for CASSDGSGGDGIQYF.

The CDR3 DNA reads TGTGCCAGCCGGACAGGGGGCGAAGGCACTGAAGCTTTCTTT. It translates to CASRTGGEGTEAFF. The rearrangement joins TRBV28 to TRBJ1-1; 11 bases align to TRBD1. Per germline, CDR1 MDHEN and CDR2 SYDVKM. CDR3 length: 14 residues. V lost 8 bases and J lost 4; bases outside the gene matches: 6.

The chain combines TRBV13 with TRBJ2-4; 9 nucleotides line up with TRBD1. The V segment lost 5 bases and the J segment 4 bases; nucleotides outside the gene matches: 6. Germline CDR1 and CDR2: PRHDT and FYEKMQ (reference sequence). This CDR3 has 15 amino acids. The CDR3 DNA reads as TGTGCCAGCAGCCATACAGGGGGCTCAAAAAACATTCAGTACTTC. It specifies CASSHTGGSKNIQYF.

This clone was counted a single time. V is TRBV7-2 and J is TRBJ2-1; a weak D match, TRBD1 (6 bases). V gave up 0 bases and J gave up 2 bases, with 11 bases separating them. The V gene's germline CDR1 is SGHTA and CDR2 FQGNSA. The CDR3 has 16 residues. The CDR3 is CASSLAGAVTYNEQFF. The DNA for the CDR3 is TGTGCCAGCAGCTTAGCGGGGGCCGTTACCTACAATGAGCAGTTCTTC.

V is TRBV14 and J is TRBJ1-1; D is unclear. The CDR3 extends over 14 amino acids. Germline loops: CDR1 SGHDN, CDR2 FVKESK. Deletions cut 0 bases from V and 2 bases from J, with 7 bases between. This CDR3 is CASSQDWANTEAFF. CDR3 nucleotides: TGTGCCAGCAGCCAAGATTGGGCCAACACTGAAGCTTTCTTT.

This clone showed up just a few times. The chain recombines TRBV27 with TRBJ2-2; D may be TRBD1 (6 bases). The CDR3 is 15 amino acids. V lost 5 bases, J lost 0 bases, and 10 bases lay in between. The V gene's germline CDR1 is MNHEY and CDR2 SMNVEV (reference sequence). CDR3 sequence: CASSRWTANTGELFF. In nucleotides, the CDR3 is TGTGCCAGCAGTCGGTGGACAGCGAACACCGGGGAGCTGTTTTTT.

This clone has just a few counts. The chain recombines TRBV5-1 with TRBJ1-4, with D possibly matching TRBD1 (6 bases). CDR3 length equals 14 residues. Trimming stripped 4 bases from V and 7 bases from J, with 14 bases between. Germline CDR1 reads SGHRS; CDR2 reads YFSETQ. CDR3 protein: CASSPGGASEKLFF. Written as DNA, the CDR3 is TGCGCCAGCAGCCCCGGGGGGGCGAGTGAAAAACTGTTTTTT.

This rearrangement joins TRBV9 to TRBJ1-4, with 12 positions matching TRBD1. In germline, CDR1 is SGDLS, CDR2 YYNGEE. CDR3 size: 15 residues. V lost 4 bases to trimming and J lost 8 bases; unmatched junction nucleotides: 6. CDR3 in DNA: TGTGCCAGCAGCTCGGGACAGGGGGCCGAAGAAAAACTGTTTTTT. Its translation is CASSSGQGAEEKLFF.

This chain uses TRBV19 with TRBJ2-1; TRBD2 matches 7 bases. The length of the CDR3 is 15 residues. Per germline, CDR1 LNHDA and CDR2 SQIVND (reference sequence). Germline trimming cut 3 bases from V and 3 bases from J; bases unmatched to any gene: 5. CDR3 DNA sequence: TGTGCCAGTAGTATCCAGCGGGATTTCTACAATGAGCAGTTCTTC. Amino acids: CASSIQRDFYNEQFF.

This chain links TRBV4-3 with TRBJ1-1; TRBD1 is a possible D gene (6 bases). There are 14 residues in the CDR3. The V and J ends lost 4 bases and 3 bases respectively, with 12 bases between them. From germline, CDR1 is LGHNA and CDR2 YSLEER. The DNA for the CDR3 is TGCGCCAGCAGCCGTGTCCCAGGGGACACTGAAGCTTTCTTT. This translates into CASSRVPGDTEAFF.